A selection of T cell receptor beta chains follows, all from one sample in a study of vaccination and CD4 T cells after COVID-19. TCRdb independently ran MiXCR on the PCR reads; one entry per CDR3 protein. The repertoire holds under 25,000 distinct CDR3 sequences, with roughly 40% as singletons. These TCRs are of unknown antigen specificity. Sequencing was performed on CD4+ T cells from blood, cultured in vitro, taken before SARS-CoV-2 vaccination. The receptors here all came from a human donor who had recovered from COVID-19. Both conserved end residues are trimmed from each CDR3.

V gene	J gene	CDR3 protein
TRBV5-1	TRBJ1-5	ASSLGGGGQPQH
TRBV3-1	TRBJ2-6	ASSQDAGANVLT
TRBV6-1	TRBJ1-5	ASNPGLQPQH
TRBV28	TRBJ1-5	ASSPIDRGRNQPQH
TRBV10-3	TRBJ1-1	AIRGGTQAF
TRBV7-9	TRBJ1-5	ASSLGEGQVNQPQH
TRBV4-3	TRBJ1-2	ASSQDRASYGYT
TRBV11-3	TRBJ1-1	ASSLSTVNTEAF
TRBV6-2/TRBV6-3	TRBJ1-5	ASSYVNQPQH
TRBV20-1	TRBJ1-5	SALALEAQH
TRBV20-1	TRBJ2-3	SARDPTGPADTQY
TRBV7-2	TRBJ2-1	ASSLAGAPGGSEQF
TRBV5-4	TRBJ1-1	ASSDGDRGYSEAF
TRBV20-1	TRBJ2-1	SARGGGDRVTHEQF
TRBV28	TRBJ1-1	ASRYMNTEAF
TRBV20-1	TRBJ2-2	SARGTSGDNTGELF
TRBV7-2	TRBJ2-1	ASSLIDEQF
TRBV12-3/TRBV12-4	TRBJ1-2	ATDSYT
TRBV7-2	TRBJ1-2	ASSPRDRANYGYT
TRBV6-1	TRBJ2-3	ASSLQGPFDTQY
TRBV30	TRBJ1-2	AWSPSGNYGYT
TRBV12-3/TRBV12-4	TRBJ1-3	ASSLSEGNTIY
TRBV19	TRBJ1-5	ASSTDRDYQPQR
TRBV20-1	TRBJ1-2	SASTPLGGYT
TRBV5-1	TRBJ2-7	ASTNTGSSYEQY
TRBV19	TRBJ1-2	ASKEGADYGYT
TRBV25-1	TRBJ2-3	ASSDHGTDTQY
TRBV6-2/TRBV6-3	TRBJ2-1	ASSGGASYNEQF
TRBV28	TRBJ1-5	ASSRRGRLNQPQH
TRBV6-1	TRBJ2-3	ASSLLKPGGSTDTQY
TRBV20-1	TRBJ2-3	SARDPPDTQY
TRBV7-2	TRBJ2-7	ASSSRVAGDWYEQY
TRBV11-3	TRBJ1-1	ASSLEGGDTEAF
TRBV5-6	TRBJ2-3	ASSLGGQGGDTQY
TRBV7-6	TRBJ1-3	ASSVRTGAGNTIY
TRBV7-2	TRBJ1-6	ASSPRTGGVNSPLH
TRBV6-1	TRBJ2-7	ASAPLGGGSYEQY
TRBV20-1	TRBJ1-1	SARRTGGHTEAF
TRBV20-1	TRBJ1-3	SARDTRLKTSGNTIY
TRBV2	TRBJ2-3	ASSVTADTQY
TRBV11-3	TRBJ2-7	ASSLSTQTTYEQY
TRBV20-1	TRBJ2-4	SAINMGGGVQY
TRBV6-2/TRBV6-3	TRBJ1-2	ASSAQEGSYYGYT
TRBV7-2	TRBJ1-5	ASSLAQMGGSPQH
TRBV27	TRBJ2-7	ASSPLTGPGQSYEQY
TRBV27	TRBJ1-6	ASSLDPRGRGSPLH
TRBV3-1	TRBJ1-2	ASSQGTGNYGYT
TRBV6-5	TRBJ1-1	ASSFPGGVNTEAF
TRBV5-4	TRBJ1-6	ASSSGGSISPLH
TRBV6-1	TRBJ1-6	ASTAGQYSYNSPLH
TRBV4-2	TRBJ1-5	ASSQDTGPQPQH
TRBV29-1	TRBJ2-5	SVELIETQY
TRBV11-2	TRBJ1-1	ASSLGRNTEAF
TRBV6-1	TRBJ1-1	ASRPRTVGNTEAF
TRBV19	TRBJ2-3	ASRISGDTQY